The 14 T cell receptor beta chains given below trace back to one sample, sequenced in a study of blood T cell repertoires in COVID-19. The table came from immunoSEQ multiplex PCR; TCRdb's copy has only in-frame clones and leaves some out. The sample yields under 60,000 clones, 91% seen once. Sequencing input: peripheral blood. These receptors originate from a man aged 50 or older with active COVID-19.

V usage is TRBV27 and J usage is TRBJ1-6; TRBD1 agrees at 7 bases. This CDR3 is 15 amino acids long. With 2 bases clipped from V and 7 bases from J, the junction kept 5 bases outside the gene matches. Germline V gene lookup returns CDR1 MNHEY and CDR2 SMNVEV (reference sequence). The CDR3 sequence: CASSLAGQVNSPLHF. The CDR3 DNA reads TGTGCCAGCAGTTTAGCCGGACAGGTGAATTCACCCCTCCACTTT.

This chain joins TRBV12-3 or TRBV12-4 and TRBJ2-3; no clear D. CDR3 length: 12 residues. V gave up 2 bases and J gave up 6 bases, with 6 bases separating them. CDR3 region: CASSLRWDTQYF. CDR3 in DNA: TGTGCCAGCAGTTTACGGTGGGATACGCAGTATTTT.

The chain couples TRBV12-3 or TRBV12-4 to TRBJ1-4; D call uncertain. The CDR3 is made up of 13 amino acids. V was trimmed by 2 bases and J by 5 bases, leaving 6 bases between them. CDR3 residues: CASSLRENEKLFF. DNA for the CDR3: TGTGCCAGCAGTTTAAGGGAGAATGAAAAACTGTTTTTT.

In DNA form, the CDR3 reads TGCGCCAGCAGCCCAGGCGTAGGGGGAAAGAGCTCCTATAATTCACCCCTCCACTTT. Translating gives CASSPGVGGKSSYNSPLHF. The V gene is TRBV4-1, the J gene TRBJ1-6, with D possibly being TRBD1 (6 bases). The germline V gene has CDR1 MGHRA and CDR2 YSYEKL. V was pared by 4 bases and J by 0 bases, with 19 bases between. CDR3 length: 19 residues.

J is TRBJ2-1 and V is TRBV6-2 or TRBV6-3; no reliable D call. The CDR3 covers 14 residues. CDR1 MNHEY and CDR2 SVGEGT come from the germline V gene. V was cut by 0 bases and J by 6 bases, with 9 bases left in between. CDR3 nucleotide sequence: TGTGCCAGCAGTTACTCGTTAGAGGTCAATGAGCAGTTCTTC. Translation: CASSYSLEVNEQFF.

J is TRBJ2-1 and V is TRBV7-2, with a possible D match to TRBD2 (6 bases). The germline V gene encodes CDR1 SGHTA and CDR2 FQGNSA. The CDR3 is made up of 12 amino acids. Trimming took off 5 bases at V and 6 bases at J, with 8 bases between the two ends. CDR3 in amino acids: CASSPGLNEQFF. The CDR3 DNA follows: TGTGCCAGCAGCCCGGGACTCAATGAGCAGTTCTTC.

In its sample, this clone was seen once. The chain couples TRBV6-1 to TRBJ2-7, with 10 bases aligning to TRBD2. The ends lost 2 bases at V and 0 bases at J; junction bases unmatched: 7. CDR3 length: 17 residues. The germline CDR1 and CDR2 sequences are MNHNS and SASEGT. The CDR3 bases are TGTGCCAGCAGTGAACTAGCGGGAGCCCTGAGCTCCTACGAGCAGTACTTC. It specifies CASSELAGALSSYEQYF.

The CDR3 bases are TGTGCCAGCAGTGCCCAGGGGACCCGAGGGAATGAGCAGTTCTTC. Amino acids: CASSAQGTRGNEQFF. The V call is TRBV6-2 or TRBV6-3, the J call TRBJ2-1; tentatively, D is TRBD1 (6 bases). The CDR3 runs to 15 residues. V shed 5 bases and J shed 7 bases, with 18 bases lying between them. Germline assignment: CDR1 MNHEY and CDR2 SVGEGT.

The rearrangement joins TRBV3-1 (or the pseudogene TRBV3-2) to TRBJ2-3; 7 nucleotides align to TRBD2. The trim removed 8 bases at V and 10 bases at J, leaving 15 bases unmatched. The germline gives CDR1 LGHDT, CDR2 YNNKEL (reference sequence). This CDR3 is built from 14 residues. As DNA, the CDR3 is TGTGCCAGCGTGGGGCTAGCGGAACCCCTTGCGCAGTATTTT. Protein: CASVGLAEPLAQYF.

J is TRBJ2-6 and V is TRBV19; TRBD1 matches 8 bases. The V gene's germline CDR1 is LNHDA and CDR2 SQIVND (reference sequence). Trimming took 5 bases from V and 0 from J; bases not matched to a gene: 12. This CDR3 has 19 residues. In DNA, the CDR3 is TGTGCCAGTAGTTCACCCGGGACAGGTTATTACTCTGGGGCCAACGTCCTGACTTTC. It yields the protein CASSSPGTGYYSGANVLTF.

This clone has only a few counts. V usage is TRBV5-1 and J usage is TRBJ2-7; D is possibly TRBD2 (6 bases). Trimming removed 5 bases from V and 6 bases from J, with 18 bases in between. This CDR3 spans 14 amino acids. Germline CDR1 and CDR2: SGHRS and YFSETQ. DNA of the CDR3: TGCGCCAGCAGTCCGGTGGGGGGTGGGATCGAGCAGTACTTC. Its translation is CASSPVGGGIEQYF.

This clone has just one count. The CDR3 here is CASSLGPLGDYNEQFF. The DNA for the CDR3 is TGCGCCAGCAGCTTGGGTCCTTTGGGCGATTACAATGAGCAGTTCTTC. The J gene is TRBJ2-1, the V gene TRBV5-1; no clear D. V dropped 0 bases and J dropped 4 bases, with 14 bases sitting between them. CDR1 is SGHRS and CDR2 is YFSETQ in the germline V gene. The CDR3 extends over 16 amino acids. Full variable domain (outside the CDR3, taken from reference TRBV5-1 and TRBJ2-1): KAGVTQTPRYLIKTRGQQVTLSCSPISGHRSVSWYQQTPGQGLQFLFEYFSETQRNKGNFPGRFSGRQFSNSRSEMNVSTLELGDSALYLCASSLGPLGDYNEQFFGPGTRLTVL.

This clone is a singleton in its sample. The CDR3 DNA reads as TGCGCCAGCAGCGCCGTTAGCTATGGCTACACCTTC. It translates to CASSAVSYGYTF. The rearrangement uses TRBV5-1 and TRBJ1-2; D gene ambiguous. The CDR3 is 12 residues long. CDR1 is SGHRS, CDR2 YFSETQ, per germline. The V end lost 4 bases, the J end lost 4 bases, and 8 bases lay between the germline ends. The variable domain in full, with the rest retrieved from reference TRBV5-1 and TRBJ1-2, is KAGVTQTPRYLIKTRGQQVTLSCSPISGHRSVSWYQQTPGQGLQFLFEYFSETQRNKGNFPGRFSGRQFSNSRSEMNVSTLELGDSALYLCASSAVSYGYTFGSGTRLTVV.

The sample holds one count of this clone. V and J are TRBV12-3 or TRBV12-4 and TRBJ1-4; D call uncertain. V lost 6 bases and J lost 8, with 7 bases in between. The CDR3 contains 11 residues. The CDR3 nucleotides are TGTGCCAGCAGCCGAGGGGAAAAACTGTTTTTT. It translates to CASSRGEKLFF.